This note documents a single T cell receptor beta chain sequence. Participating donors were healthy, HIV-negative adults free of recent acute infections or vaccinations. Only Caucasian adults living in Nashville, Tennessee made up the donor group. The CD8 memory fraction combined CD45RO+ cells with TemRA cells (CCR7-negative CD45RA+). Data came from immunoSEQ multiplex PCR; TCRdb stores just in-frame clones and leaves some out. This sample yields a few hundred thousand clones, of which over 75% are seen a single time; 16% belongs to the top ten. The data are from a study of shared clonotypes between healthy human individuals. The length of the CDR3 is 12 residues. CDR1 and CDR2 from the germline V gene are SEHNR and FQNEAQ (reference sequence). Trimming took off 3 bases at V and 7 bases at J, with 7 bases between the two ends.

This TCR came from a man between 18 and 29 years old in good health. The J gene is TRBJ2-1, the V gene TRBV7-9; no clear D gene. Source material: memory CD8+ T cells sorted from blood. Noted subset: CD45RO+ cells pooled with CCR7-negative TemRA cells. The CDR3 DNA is TGTGCCAGCAGCTTCGGTGAAAATGAGCAGTTCTTC. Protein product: CASSFGENEQFF.